The source of this T cell receptor beta chain is a study of cytomegalovirus exposure and HLA in healthy donors. V was pared by 5 bases and J by 3 bases, with 16 bases between. CDR3 size: 15 residues. CDR1 is SGHTA and CDR2 is FQGNSA in the germline V gene. A remark on this clone: No antigen is known for it.

Whole-study findings and limits: A few chains linked to CMV were shown in vitro to be specific for CMV antigens. Around 160 TCR beta chains were listed as cytomegalovirus-associated. One variant, a missense change in DCLRE1C, was linked in a later analysis to TCR beta V- and J-gene trimming. In an earlier analysis, productive rearrangement rates for most beta V segments clustered near 87% or 30%.

Primers for the PCR totalled 60 Vbeta and 13 Jbeta. Profiling relied on immunoSEQ multiplex PCR, and the TCRdb table lists in-frame clones only, not all of them. The sample shows approximately 110,000 clones, around 80% of them seen only once. This sequence originates from a man aged 45-65 years in good health and CMV-seronegative. Sequenced input: PBMCs. The chain joins TRBV7-2 to TRBJ1-1; D might be TRBD1 (6 bases). CDR3 bases: TGTGCCAGCAGCCCGCTCAGAGGGGGAGACACTGAAGCTTTCTTT. Amino acids: CASSPLRGGDTEAFF.